A selection of T cell receptor beta chains follows, all from one sample in a study of immune heterogeneity within non-small cell lung tumors. TCRdb passed the multiplex PCR reads through MiXCR, listing each CDR3 protein once. The sample shows about 3,100 distinct CDR3 sequences, roughly 41% of them seen only once. The specimen sequenced was lung tumor tissue. Every receptor here comes from a woman between 50 and 59 years old with non-small cell lung cancer. The CDR3 runs from the conserved cysteine through the conserved F or W. D genes are given only for firm matches. Some rows have no size entry. The others give once, few or many, or a class for an expanded clone.

d_call	v_call	j_call	clone_size	cdr3_aa	cdr3_nt
.	TRBV20-1	TRBJ2-1	.	CSARDGNYNEQFF	TGCAGTGCTAGAGATGGCAACTACAATGAGCAGTTCTTC
TRBD2	TRBV11-2	TRBJ2-7	medium-sized	CASSQSGSVYEQYF	TGTGCCAGCAGCCAAAGCGGGAGCGTGTACGAGCAGTACTTC
.	TRBV6-2/TRBV6-3	TRBJ2-7	.	CASSKPAGVEQYF	TGTGCCAGCAGTAAACCCGCAGGGGTCGAGCAGTACTTC
.	TRBV4-1	TRBJ2-2	medium-sized	CASSQADRNTGELFF	TGCGCCAGCAGCCAAGCGGACAGGAACACCGGGGAGCTGTTTTTT
.	TRBV14	TRBJ2-7	.	CASSRFGHEQYF	TGTGCCAGCAGCCGATTTGGCCACGAGCAGTACTTC
.	TRBV15	TRBJ2-2	medium-sized	CATSRQGYTGELFF	TGTGCCACCAGCAGACAGGGGTACACCGGGGAGCTGTTTTTT
TRBD2	TRBV5-1	TRBJ2-3	medium-sized	CASSRGHSGSTDTQYF	TGCGCCAGCAGCCGTGGACATAGCGGGAGTACAGATACGCAGTATTTT
TRBD2	TRBV20-1	TRBJ2-7	.	CSARDEASGRYEQYF	TGCAGTGCTAGAGATGAGGCTAGCGGGAGGTACGAGCAGTACTTC
.	TRBV5-1	TRBJ1-2	large	CASSFSGDARNYGYTF	TGCGCCAGCAGCTTCTCAGGGGACGCCAGAAACTATGGCTACACCTTC
.	TRBV5-1	TRBJ2-7	medium-sized	CASSLDGKTYEQYF	TGCGCCAGCAGCCTCGACGGCAAAACCTACGAGCAGTACTTC
.	TRBV2	TRBJ1-2	.	CASSGDRANYGYTF	TGTGCCAGCAGTGGCGACAGAGCTAACTATGGCTACACCTTC
.	TRBV20-1	TRBJ2-6	.	CSAKAGGANVLTF	TGCAGTGCTAAGGCTGGTGGGGCCAACGTCCTGACTTTC
TRBD2	TRBV5-1	TRBJ2-3	medium-sized	CASSLGRGGLQVDTQYF	TGCGCCAGCAGCTTGGGGCGGGGGGGCCTTCAGGTAGATACGCAGTATTTT
.	TRBV28	TRBJ1-3	.	CASSLSRGDTIYF	TGTGCCAGCAGTTTAAGCAGGGGTGACACCATATATTTT
.	TRBV29-1	TRBJ2-3	.	CSVVAGTDTQYF	TGCAGCGTTGTGGCGGGCACAGATACGCAGTATTTT
.	TRBV7-3	TRBJ2-1	.	CASSLTGDSYNEQFF	TGTGCCAGCAGCTTAACAGGGGACTCCTACAATGAGCAGTTCTTC
.	TRBV18	TRBJ1-4	large	CASSRYGEKLFF	TGTGCCAGCTCAAGATATGGTGAAAAACTGTTTTTT
.	TRBV5-1	TRBJ1-1	.	CASSLRGGTEAFF	TGCGCCAGCAGCTTGCGAGGGGGAACTGAAGCTTTCTTT
.	TRBV6-1	TRBJ1-5	medium-sized	CAATTGHSQPQHF	TGTGCCGCAACAACAGGGCATAGTCAGCCCCAGCATTTT
.	TRBV11-2	TRBJ2-5	medium-sized	CASSLTFSAQETQYF	TGTGCCAGCAGCTTAACATTTAGCGCCCAAGAGACCCAGTACTTC
.	TRBV5-1	TRBJ2-7	large	CASSYGTYEQYF	TGCGCCAGCAGCTACGGGACCTACGAGCAGTACTTC
.	TRBV12-3/TRBV12-4	TRBJ1-2	medium-sized	CASSLGSSDYGYTF	TGTGCCAGCAGCCTAGGGAGTTCCGACTATGGCTACACCTTC
TRBD2	TRBV16	TRBJ2-7	medium-sized	CASSPSFPGLAVPYEQYF	TGTGCCAGCAGCCCTTCCTTTCCGGGACTAGCGGTTCCCTACGAGCAGTACTTC
TRBD1	TRBV5-8	TRBJ2-7	.	CASTQTGAYEQYF	TGTGCCAGCACCCAGACAGGGGCCTACGAGCAGTACTTC
TRBD1	TRBV3-1	TRBJ2-5	.	CASSFQGAGTQETQYF	TGTGCCAGCAGCTTTCAGGGGGCGGGGACCCAAGAGACCCAGTACTTC
.	TRBV7-6	TRBJ2-5	.	CASSLGVKNQETQYF	TGTGCCAGCAGCTTAGGGGTCAAAAACCAAGAGACCCAGTACTTC
TRBD2	TRBV5-5	TRBJ2-3	medium-sized	CASSLVGLAGGQDTQYF	TGTGCCAGCAGCTTGGTAGGACTAGCGGGAGGGCAAGATACGCAGTATTTT
.	TRBV7-3	TRBJ2-1	medium-sized	CASSPNYRSYNEQFF	TGTGCCAGCAGCCCCAACTACCGCTCCTACAATGAGCAGTTCTTC
.	TRBV28	TRBJ2-1	few	CASSLPTWGVQNEQFF	TGTGCCAGCAGTTTACCCACCTGGGGGGTACAAAATGAGCAGTTCTTC
.	TRBV19	TRBJ1-2	large	CASSIGLLAPYGYTF	TGTGCCAGTAGTATCGGGTTGCTTGCACCCTATGGCTACACCTTC
TRBD2	TRBV10-1	TRBJ2-3	.	CASSGREGTDTQYF	TGCGCCAGCAGCGGGCGGGAGGGCACCGATACGCAGTATTTT
.	TRBV7-8	TRBJ2-4	once	CASSLFGAGKDIQYF	TGTGCCAGCAGCCTTTTTGGGGCCGGAAAGGACATTCAGTACTTC
.	TRBV29-1	TRBJ2-5	.	CSVEGTDQETQYF	TGCAGCGTTGAAGGGACAGACCAAGAGACCCAGTACTTC
TRBD1	TRBV5-4	TRBJ1-4	.	CASSSNRGLDEKLFF	TGTGCCAGCAGCTCGAACAGGGGGTTGGATGAAAAACTGTTTTTT
TRBD1	TRBV2	TRBJ2-2	.	CASSTDRAITGELFF	TGTGCCAGCAGCACAGACAGGGCGATCACCGGGGAGCTGTTTTTT
.	TRBV3-1	TRBJ2-7	few	CASSAAKGPYYEQYF	TGTGCCAGCAGCGCGGCGAAGGGCCCATACTACGAGCAGTACTTC
.	TRBV28	TRBJ2-7	medium-sized	CASSLVSPSSYEQYF	TGTGCCAGCAGTTTGGTCTCACCTAGCTCCTACGAGCAGTACTTC
.	TRBV20-1	TRBJ1-1	.	CSAEPGDDMNTEAFF	TGCAGTGCGGAGCCAGGGGACGACATGAACACTGAAGCTTTCTTT
.	TRBV2	TRBJ1-6	medium-sized	CASKGQEYSPLHF	TGTGCCAGCAAGGGTCAGGAATATTCACCCCTCCACTTT
.	TRBV20-1	TRBJ1-1	.	CSPRRAGASLNTEAFF	TGCAGTCCCCGGCGGGCAGGGGCTTCTCTGAACACTGAAGCTTTCTTT
.	TRBV20-1	TRBJ2-1	medium-sized	CGGVQSYNEQFF	TGCGGTGGAGTGCAGTCCTACAATGAGCAGTTCTTC
.	TRBV6-1	TRBJ1-2	.	CVSSEETGVNYGYTF	TGTGTAAGCAGTGAAGAGACAGGCGTTAACTATGGCTACACCTTC
.	TRBV20-1	TRBJ2-2	.	CSARDGGTGELFF	TGCAGTGCTAGAGACGGCGGCACCGGGGAGCTGTTTTTT
.	TRBV6-6	TRBJ1-2	.	CASSYSEGSYGYTF	TGTGCCAGCAGTTACTCGGAGGGGAGCTATGGCTACACCTTC
.	TRBV7-3	TRBJ1-1	.	CASSFNSITEAFF	TGTGCCAGCAGCTTCAACAGCATAACTGAAGCTTTCTTT
TRBD2	TRBV10-3	TRBJ2-3	few	CAISPGGGGRAADTQYF	TGTGCCATCAGTCCGGGGGGGGGCGGGAGGGCCGCAGATACGCAGTATTTT
.	TRBV20-1	TRBJ1-5	medium-sized	CSAKGGSGNQPQHF	TGCAGTGCAAAAGGGGGAAGTGGCAATCAGCCCCAGCATTTT
TRBD1	TRBV11-1	TRBJ2-7	medium-sized	CASSIDETGGDEQYF	TGTGCCAGCAGCATAGACGAGACAGGGGGCGACGAGCAGTACTTC
TRBD1	TRBV27	TRBJ1-6	medium-sized	CASSWAGQGNNSPLHF	TGTGCCAGCAGTTGGGCCGGACAGGGGAATAATTCACCCCTCCACTTT
TRBD1	TRBV6-1	TRBJ1-1	medium-sized	CASRGTGEAFF	TGTGCCAGCAGGGGGACAGGAGAAGCTTTCTTT
TRBD2	TRBV2	TRBJ2-7	medium-sized	CASSGLAEYYEQYF	TGTGCCAGCAGTGGACTAGCGGAATATTACGAGCAGTACTTC
TRBD1	TRBV28	TRBJ1-5	.	CASRLTGGSNQPQHF	TGTGCCAGCAGACTGACAGGGGGTAGCAATCAGCCCCAGCATTTT
.	TRBV7-2	TRBJ2-7	.	CASSLYAGQTYEQYF	TGTGCCAGCAGCTTATACGCAGGGCAGACCTACGAGCAGTACTTC
TRBD1	TRBV27	TRBJ2-1	once	CASRTGAVNEQFF	TGTGCCAGCAGGACAGGGGCGGTCAATGAGCAGTTCTTC
TRBD1	TRBV24-1	TRBJ2-5	.	CATSDLTDRGREETQYF	TGTGCCACCAGTGACTTAACGGACAGGGGAAGGGAGGAGACCCAGTACTTC
.	TRBV16	TRBJ2-3	medium-sized	CASSLLGGTDTQYF	TGTGCCAGCAGCTTGCTAGGAGGCACAGATACGCAGTATTTT
.	TRBV5-8	TRBJ2-7	.	CASTLRRHLSYEQYF	TGTGCCAGCACCCTGCGCCGACACCTTTCCTACGAGCAGTACTTC
.	TRBV6-1	TRBJ2-7	.	CASRSKAGIYEQYF	TGTGCCAGCAGGAGCAAAGCGGGTATCTACGAGCAGTACTTC
TRBD1	TRBV6-1	TRBJ2-7	medium-sized	CASSAGQGAEEQYF	TGTGCCAGCAGTGCGGGACAGGGGGCAGAAGAGCAGTACTTC
.	TRBV7-2	TRBJ1-2	few	CASSLSQGAHGYTF	TGTGCCAGCAGCTTATCCCAGGGAGCACATGGCTACACCTTC